This is a list of T cell receptor beta chains from one sample in a study of blood T cell repertoires in COVID-19. This table comes from immunoSEQ multiplex PCR, and its TCRdb copy is limited to in-frame clones, with some not included. The sample records 140,000 or so clones, over 75% being singletons. The specimen was peripheral blood. These receptor sequences come from a woman aged 50 to 60 with acute or convalescent COVID-19. Each CDR3 is given with its conserved first and last residue. Clone sizes are given selectively: once, few, many, or a class where the clone is expanded.

NA	TRBV4-3	TRBJ2-1	CASSQSHLGLAGGWNEQFF
NA	TRBV30	TRBJ2-2	CAWRPRDRVGAGELFF
NA	TRBV7-2	TRBJ2-3	CASSLGLAGDRDTQYF
once	TRBV20-1	TRBJ2-5	CSASSFSETQYF
few	TRBV6-1	TRBJ1-1	CASSEALGGNTEAFF
NA	TRBV5-5	TRBJ2-3	CASSYYNTDTQYF
NA	TRBV4-3	TRBJ2-3	CASSQPPSGGSTDTQYF
NA	TRBV7-2	TRBJ2-5	CASSLDVTGSATQYF
NA	TRBV6-5	TRBJ2-1	CASSYRQGVRNEQFF
NA	TRBV7-2	TRBJ2-7	CASSRTEYEQYF
NA	TRBV6-5	TRBJ1-5	CASSWAGNQPQHF
NA	TRBV7-9	TRBJ2-5	CASSPQGLAMETQYF
NA	TRBV18	TRBJ1-1	CASSGDSPTEAFF
NA	TRBV2	TRBJ1-2	CASSEGVRGGGGYTF
NA	TRBV2	TRBJ2-1	CASSGGGHYNEQFF
NA	TRBV11-1	TRBJ2-7	CASSFSGGTYEQYF
NA	TRBV11-2	TRBJ1-2	CASRQGQEEYGYTF
NA	TRBV10-3	TRBJ2-3	CAISGGEGDTQYF
NA	TRBV29-1	TRBJ2-7	CSVQGAYEQYF
NA	TRBV6-5	TRBJ2-7	CASSYKRGAFYEQYF
NA	TRBV6-5	TRBJ2-1	CASSRGLVGEQFF
NA	TRBV5-1	TRBJ2-7	CASSLWGGGAAYEQYF
NA	TRBV2	TRBJ1-1	CASMGPGKAEAFF
NA	TRBV7-2	TRBJ1-6	CASSLQGYNSPLHF
NA	TRBV12-3/TRBV12-4	TRBJ1-1	CASSIGENTEAFF
NA	TRBV27	TRBJ2-7	CASSAGQGQSYEQYF